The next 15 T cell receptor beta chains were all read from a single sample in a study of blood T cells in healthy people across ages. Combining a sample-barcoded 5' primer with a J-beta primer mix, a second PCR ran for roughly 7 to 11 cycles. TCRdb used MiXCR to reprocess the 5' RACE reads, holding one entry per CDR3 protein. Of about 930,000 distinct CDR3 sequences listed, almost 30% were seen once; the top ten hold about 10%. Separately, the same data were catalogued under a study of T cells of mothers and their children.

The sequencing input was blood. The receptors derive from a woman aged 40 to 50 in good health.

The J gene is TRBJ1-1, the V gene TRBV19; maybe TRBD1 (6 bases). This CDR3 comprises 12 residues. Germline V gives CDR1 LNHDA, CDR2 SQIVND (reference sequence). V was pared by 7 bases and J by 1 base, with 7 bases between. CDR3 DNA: TGTGCCAGTACGACAGGGAACACTGAAGCTTTCTTT. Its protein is CASTTGNTEAFF. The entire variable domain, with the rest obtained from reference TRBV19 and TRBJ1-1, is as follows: DGGITQSPKYLFRKEGQNVTLSCEQNLNHDAMYWYRQDPGQGLRLIYYSQIVNDFQKGDIAEGYSVSREKKESFPLTVTSAQKNPTAFYLCASTTGNTEAFFGQGTRLTVV.

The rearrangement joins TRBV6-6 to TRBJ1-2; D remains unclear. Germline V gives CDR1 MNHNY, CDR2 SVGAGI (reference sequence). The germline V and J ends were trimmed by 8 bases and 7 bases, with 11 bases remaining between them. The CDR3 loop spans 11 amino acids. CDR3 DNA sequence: TGTGCCAGCGTTGGGTCCCTTGGCTACACCTTC. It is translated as CASVGSLGYTF.

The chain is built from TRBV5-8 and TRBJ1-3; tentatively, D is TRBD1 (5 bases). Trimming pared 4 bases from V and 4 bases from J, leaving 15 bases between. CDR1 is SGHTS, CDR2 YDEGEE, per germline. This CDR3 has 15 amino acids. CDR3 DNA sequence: TGTGCCAGCAGCCCGGGACCCCAGACGGGAAACACCATATATTTT. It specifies CASSPGPQTGNTIYF.

CDR3: CASSLIGGEVIQPQHF. The DNA of the CDR3 is TGTGCCAGCAGCCTCATAGGGGGCGAGGTGATTCAGCCCCAGCATTTT. The chain recombines TRBV7-8 with TRBJ1-5; 7 bases are shared with TRBD1. J lost 6 bases, V lost 5 bases, and 13 bases had no gene match. CDR3 length equals 16 residues. The germline V gene encodes CDR1 SGHVS and CDR2 FQNEAQ.

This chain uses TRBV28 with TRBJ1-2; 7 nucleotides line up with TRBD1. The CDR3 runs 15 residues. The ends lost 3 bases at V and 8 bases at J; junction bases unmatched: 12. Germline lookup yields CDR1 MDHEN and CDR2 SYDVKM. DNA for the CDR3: TGTGCCAGCAGTTTGGAAGACAGGGTCTGGAGGGGCTACACCTTC. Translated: CASSLEDRVWRGYTF.

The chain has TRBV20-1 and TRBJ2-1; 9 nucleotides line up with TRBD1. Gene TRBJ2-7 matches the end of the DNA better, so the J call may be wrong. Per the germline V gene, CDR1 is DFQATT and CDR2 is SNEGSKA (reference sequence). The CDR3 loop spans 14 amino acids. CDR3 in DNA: TGCAGTGCGACGGGACAGGGAGCCTACAATGAGCAGTACTTC. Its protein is CSATGQGAYNEQYF.

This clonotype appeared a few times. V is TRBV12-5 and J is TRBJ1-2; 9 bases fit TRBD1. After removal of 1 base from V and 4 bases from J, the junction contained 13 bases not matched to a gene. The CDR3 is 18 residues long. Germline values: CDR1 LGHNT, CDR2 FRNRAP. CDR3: CASGLGSRDRESPYGYTF. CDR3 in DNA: TGTGCTAGTGGTTTGGGGTCCCGGGACAGGGAAAGTCCCTATGGCTACACCTTC.

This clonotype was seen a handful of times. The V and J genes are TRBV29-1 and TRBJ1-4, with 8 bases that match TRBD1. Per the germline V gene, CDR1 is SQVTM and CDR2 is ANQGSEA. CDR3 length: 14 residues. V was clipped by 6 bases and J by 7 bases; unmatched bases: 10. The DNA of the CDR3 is TGCAGCGTGGCTCCAGGGGGCGCGAGTGAAAAACTGTTTTTT. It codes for CSVAPGGASEKLFF.

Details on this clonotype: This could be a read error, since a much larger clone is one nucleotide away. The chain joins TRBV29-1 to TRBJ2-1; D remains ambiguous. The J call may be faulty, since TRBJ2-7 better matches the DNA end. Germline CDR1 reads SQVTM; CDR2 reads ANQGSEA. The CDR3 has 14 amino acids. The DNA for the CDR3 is TGCAGCGTTGAAGGACACCTCCCGTACAATGAGCAGTACTTC. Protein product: CSVEGHLPYNEQYF.

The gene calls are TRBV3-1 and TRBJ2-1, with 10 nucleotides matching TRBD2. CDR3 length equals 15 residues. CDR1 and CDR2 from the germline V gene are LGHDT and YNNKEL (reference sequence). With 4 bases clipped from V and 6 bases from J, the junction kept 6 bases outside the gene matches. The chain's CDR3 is CASSPSGGAANEQFF. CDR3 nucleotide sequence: TGTGCCAGCAGCCCCAGCGGGGGGGCCGCCAATGAGCAGTTCTTC.

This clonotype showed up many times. The CDR3 reads CSARDLAGFTDTQYF. The CDR3 nucleotides are TGCAGTGCTAGAGACTTAGCGGGGTTCACAGATACGCAGTATTTT. V usage is TRBV20-1 and J usage is TRBJ2-3, with 8 positions matching TRBD2. Germline V gene lookup returns CDR1 DFQATT and CDR2 SNEGSKA (reference sequence). Trimming cost V 0 bases and J 2 bases; bases outside gene matches: 4. CDR3 length: 15 residues.

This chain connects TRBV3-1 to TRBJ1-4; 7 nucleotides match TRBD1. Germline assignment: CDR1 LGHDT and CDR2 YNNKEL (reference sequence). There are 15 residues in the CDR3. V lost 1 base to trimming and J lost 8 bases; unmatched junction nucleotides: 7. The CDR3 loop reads CASSQGVTGSEKLFF. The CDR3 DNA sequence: TGTGCCAGCAGCCAAGGAGTGACAGGGAGCGAAAAACTGTTTTTT.

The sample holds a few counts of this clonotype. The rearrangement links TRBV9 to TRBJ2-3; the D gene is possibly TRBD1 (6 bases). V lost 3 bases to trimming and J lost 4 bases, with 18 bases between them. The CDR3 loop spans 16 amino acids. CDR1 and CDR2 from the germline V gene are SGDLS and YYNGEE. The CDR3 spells CASSALQGGVADTQYF. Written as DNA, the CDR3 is TGTGCCAGCAGCGCATTACAGGGTGGTGTCGCAGATACGCAGTATTTT.

The CDR3 reads CASSPRELKAFF. The CDR3 DNA sequence: TGTGCCAGCAGTCCCCGGGAGTTAAAAGCTTTCTTT. The genes are TRBV12-3 or TRBV12-4 and TRBJ1-1; no definite D call. The CDR3 sequence is 12 residues long. V lost 5 bases and J 9 bases, leaving 13 bases between the germline ends.

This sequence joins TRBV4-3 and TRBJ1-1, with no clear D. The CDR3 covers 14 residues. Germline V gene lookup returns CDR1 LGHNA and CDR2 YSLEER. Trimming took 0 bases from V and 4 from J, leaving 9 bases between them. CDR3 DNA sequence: TGCGCCAGCAGCCAAGATGCGGGCGGCACTGAAGCTTTCTTT. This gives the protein CASSQDAGGTEAFF.